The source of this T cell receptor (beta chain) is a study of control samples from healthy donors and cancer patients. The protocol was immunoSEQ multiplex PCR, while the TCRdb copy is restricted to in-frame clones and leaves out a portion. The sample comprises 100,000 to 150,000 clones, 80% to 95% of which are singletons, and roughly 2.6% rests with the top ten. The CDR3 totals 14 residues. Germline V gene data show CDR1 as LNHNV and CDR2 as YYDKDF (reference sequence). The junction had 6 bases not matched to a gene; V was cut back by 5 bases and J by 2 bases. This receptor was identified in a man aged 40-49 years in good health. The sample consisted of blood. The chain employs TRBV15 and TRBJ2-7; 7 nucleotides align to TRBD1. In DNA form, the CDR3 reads TGTGCCACCAGCCCCGGGACAGAAGCCTACGAGCAGTACTTC. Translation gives CATSPGTEAYEQYF.